A single sample is the source of the 13 T cell receptor beta chains below, sequenced in a study of blood T cell repertoires in COVID-19. Using immunoSEQ multiplex PCR, the repertoire was profiled, and TCRdb retains in-frame clones only, with some absent. Of 200,000 to 250,000 clones detected, about 89% appear once; the ten largest clones hold 5.5% to 6.5%. What was sequenced was peripheral blood. These receptors were taken from a man aged 55 to 70 who had recovered from COVID-19.

This chain connects TRBV5-1 to TRBJ1-4, with TRBD1 matching 9 bases. After removal of 1 base from V and 8 bases from J, the junction contained 6 bases not matched to a gene. The CDR3 totals 15 residues. Germline values: CDR1 SGHRS, CDR2 YFSETQ. This CDR3 is CASSLSGTGNEKLFF. The CDR3 nucleotides are TGCGCCAGCAGCTTGAGTGGGACAGGGAACGAAAAACTGTTTTTT.

The V call is TRBV19, the J call TRBJ1-2, with 11 bases aligning to TRBD1. Germline CDR1 and CDR2: LNHDA and SQIVND (reference sequence). This CDR3 comprises 14 residues. The V segment lost 5 bases and the J segment 8 bases; nucleotides outside the gene matches: 7. CDR3 DNA sequence: TGTGCCAGTAGTCCGGACAGGGGGCGCGACGGCTACACCTTC. Translating it yields CASSPDRGRDGYTF.

This rearrangement joins TRBV2 to TRBJ2-7; possibly TRBD1 for D (5 bases). Germline V gene lookup returns CDR1 SNHLY and CDR2 FYNNEI. CDR3 length equals 14 residues. V gave up 7 bases and J gave up 3 bases, with 16 bases separating them. The CDR3 is CASTTWGRFYEQYF. For the CDR3, the DNA is TGTGCCAGCACTACATGGGGCCGGTTCTACGAGCAGTACTTC.

The J gene is TRBJ1-5, the V gene TRBV7-2, with 8 nucleotides matching TRBD1. This CDR3 contains 14 residues. Per the germline V gene, CDR1 is SGHTA and CDR2 is FQGNSA. V lost 3 bases, J lost 3 bases, and 1 base stayed unmatched. The CDR3 loop reads CASSLTGVNQPQHF. The DNA of the CDR3 is TGTGCCAGCAGCTTGACAGGGGTCAATCAGCCCCAGCATTTT.

V is TRBV4-1 and J is TRBJ2-1, with TRBD2 matching over 7 bases. V lost 0 bases to trimming and J lost 3 bases; unmatched junction nucleotides: 8. Germline values: CDR1 MGHRA, CDR2 YSYEKL. The CDR3 totals 17 residues. The CDR3 sequence is CASSQDSGGLNYNEQFF. CDR3 sequence (DNA): TGCGCCAGCAGCCAAGATTCCGGGGGACTAAACTACAATGAGCAGTTCTTC.

The J gene is TRBJ1-2, the V gene TRBV9, with 7 bases identical to TRBD1. V gave up 0 bases and J gave up 4 bases; unmatched junction bases: 9. In germline, CDR1 is SGDLS, CDR2 YYNGEE. This CDR3 has 16 residues. The CDR3 here is CASSVAEGGQLYGYTF. The CDR3 DNA follows: TGTGCCAGCAGCGTAGCTGAAGGGGGACAGCTCTATGGCTACACCTTC.

A few counts support this clone. The chain carries TRBV18 and TRBJ1-2; 8 nucleotides align to TRBD1. The CDR3 sequence is 15 residues long. Germline CDR1 is KGHSH and CDR2 is LQKENI. V lost 2 bases and J lost 8; bases outside the gene matches: 10. CDR3 amino acids: CASSPGQGPTSGYTF. The CDR3 coding sequence is TGTGCCAGCTCACCAGGACAGGGTCCCACGAGCGGCTACACCTTC.

The rearrangement joins TRBV29-1 to TRBJ2-5, with 7 bases aligning to TRBD2. Germline V gives CDR1 SQVTM, CDR2 ANQGSEA. V lost 5 bases and J lost 5; bases outside the gene matches: 17. This CDR3 spans 16 amino acids. The DNA for the CDR3 is TGCAGCGTTTGGGGGGGGACTGGCTCGACGGTGGAGACCCAGTACTTC. Protein: CSVWGGTGSTVETQYF. The entire variable domain, with the rest obtained from reference TRBV29-1 and TRBJ2-5, is as follows: SAVISQKPSRDICQRGTSLTIQCQVDSQVTMMFWYRQQPGQSLTLIATANQGSEATYESGFVIDKFPISRPNLTFSTLTVSNMSPEDSSIYLCSVWGGTGSTVETQYFGPGTRLLVL.

CDR3 sequence (DNA): TGTGCCAGCAGCTCGTCCCTCGGCGGGAGGAGGACAGATACGCAGTATTTT. Translating gives CASSSSLGGRRTDTQYF. The chain joins TRBV7-2 to TRBJ2-3, with 8 bases identical to TRBD2. The CDR3 is made up of 17 amino acids. Germline V gene lookup returns CDR1 SGHTA and CDR2 FQGNSA. V shed 4 bases, J shed 3 bases, and the junction held 12 bases outside the gene matches.

The genes are TRBV11-1 and TRBJ2-5, with D unresolved. The CDR3 runs to 14 residues. CDR1 and CDR2 (germline): SGHAT, FQDESV (reference sequence). Trimming removed 3 bases from V and 0 bases from J, with 8 bases in between. This chain's CDR3 is CASSFTRNQETQYF. The CDR3 region has the DNA TGTGCCAGCAGCTTCACACGCAACCAAGAGACCCAGTACTTC. The full variable domain, its missing parts supplied by reference TRBV11-1 and TRBJ2-5, is EAEVAQSPRYKITEKSQAVAFWCDPISGHATLYWYRQILGQGPELLVQFQDESVVDDSQLPKDRFSAERLKGVDSTLKIQPAELGDSAMYLCASSFTRNQETQYFGPGTRLLVL.

The chain links TRBV18 to TRBJ2-1; 11 bases match TRBD2. CDR1 is KGHSH and CDR2 is LQKENI in the germline V gene. The CDR3 sequence is 16 residues long. V shed 3 bases, J shed 3 bases, and the junction held 4 bases outside the gene matches. CDR3 DNA sequence: TGTGCCAGCTCACCTATAGCGGGAGGGAACTACAATGAGCAGTTCTTC. As protein: CASSPIAGGNYNEQFF.

This chain uses TRBV3-1 (or the pseudogene TRBV3-2) with TRBJ2-2, with 12 bases lining up with TRBD2. The germline V gene encodes CDR1 LGHDT and CDR2 YNNKEL (reference sequence). V shed 1 base and J 4 bases; nucleotides not matched to a gene: 10. CDR3 length equals 19 residues. The chain's CDR3 is CASSQGSSGRALLTGELFF. The CDR3 bases are TGTGCCAGCAGCCAAGGATCTAGCGGGAGGGCCCTACTCACCGGGGAGCTGTTTTTT.

V is TRBV5-1 and J is TRBJ1-6, with D possibly matching TRBD1 (6 bases). Germline CDR1 SGHRS, CDR2 YFSETQ. With 2 bases removed from V and 4 bases from J, the gap between germline ends came to 13 bases. This CDR3 is 16 amino acids long. The CDR3 loop reads CASSFTGTVYNSPLHF. The CDR3 DNA sequence: TGCGCCAGCAGCTTTACAGGGACGGTATATAATTCACCCCTCCACTTT.